Sequencing of this T cell receptor (beta chain) was carried out in a study of lymphopenia after photon versus proton radiotherapy. Regarding the study as a whole: A bigger post-nadir fall in TCR diversity correlated inversely with survival time in deceased patients. Authors raise, but do not show, better survival with proton therapy.

Repertoires were generated with immunoSEQ multiplex PCR, while TCRdb's copy carries only in-frame clones and drops some. The table lists 150,000 or so clones, 70% to 90% of them singletons, with approximately 4.6% in the top ten. As concerns this clone: Its antigen is undetermined.

There are 12 residues in the CDR3. The germline V gene encodes CDR1 GTSNPN and CDR2 SVGIG (reference sequence). V lost 8 bases and J 2 bases, leaving 7 bases between the germline ends. This rearrangement joins TRBV30 to TRBJ2-6; D call uncertain. The sequencing used peripheral blood, collected from a patient treated with photon-based radiotherapy. This clonotype was obtained from a man aged 50 or older with gastric cancer. CDR3 in amino acids: CALDAGANVLTF. For the CDR3, the DNA is TGTGCCCTCGATGCTGGGGCCAACGTCCTGACTTTC. Complete variable domain (other parts from reference TRBV30 and TRBJ2-6): SQTIHQWPATLVQPVGSPLSLECTVEGTSNPNLYWYRQAAGRGLQLLFYSVGIGQISSEVPQNLSASRPQDRQFILSSKKLLLSDSGFYLCALDAGANVLTFGAGSRLTVL.